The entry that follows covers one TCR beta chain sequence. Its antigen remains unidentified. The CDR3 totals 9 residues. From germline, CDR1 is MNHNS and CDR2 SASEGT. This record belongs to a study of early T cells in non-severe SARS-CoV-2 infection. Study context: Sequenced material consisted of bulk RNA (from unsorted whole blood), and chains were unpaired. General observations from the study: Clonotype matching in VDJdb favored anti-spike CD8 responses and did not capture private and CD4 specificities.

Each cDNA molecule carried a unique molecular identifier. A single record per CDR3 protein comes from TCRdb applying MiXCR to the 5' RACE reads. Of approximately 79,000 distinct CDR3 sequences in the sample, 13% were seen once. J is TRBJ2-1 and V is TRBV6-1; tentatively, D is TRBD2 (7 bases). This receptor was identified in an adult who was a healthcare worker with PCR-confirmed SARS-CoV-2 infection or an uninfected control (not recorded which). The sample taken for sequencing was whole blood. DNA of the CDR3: TGTGTCATCGCGGGGGCGCAGTTCTTC. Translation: CVIAGAQFF.